The rows below give T cell receptor beta chains drawn from one sample of a study of blood T cell repertoires in COVID-19. The table came from immunoSEQ multiplex PCR; TCRdb's copy has only in-frame clones and leaves some out. The sample comprises approximately 300,000 clones, roughly 86% of which are singletons, and roughly a tenth rests with the top ten. What was sequenced was PBMCs or T cells enriched from blood (not recorded which). The receptors here all came from a woman aged 30 to 39 who had recovered from COVID-19. CDR3s include the opening cysteine and the closing phenylalanine or tryptophan. The D gene is left open where the match is weak. The size entry is marked missing in some rows and otherwise reads once, few, many or a size class.

clone_size: NA
j_call: TRBJ2-7
v_call: TRBV5-1
d_call: NA
cdr3_nt: TGCGCCAGCAGCTTGGAGACAGTCTACGAGCAGTACTTC
cdr3_aa: CASSLETVYEQYF

clone_size: NA
j_call: TRBJ2-3
v_call: TRBV12-5
d_call: TRBD2
cdr3_nt: TGTGCTAGTGGTTTGGTAACTAGCGGGAGGGCAGATACGCAGTATTTT
cdr3_aa: CASGLVTSGRADTQYF

clone_size: NA
j_call: TRBJ2-2
v_call: TRBV18
d_call: NA
cdr3_nt: TGTGCCAGCTCACCGCGCCGGAACACCGGGGAGCTGTTTTTT
cdr3_aa: CASSPRRNTGELFF

clone_size: NA
j_call: TRBJ2-3
v_call: TRBV9
d_call: TRBD1
cdr3_nt: TGTGCCAGCAGCGACCCCGGGACAGACTACACAGATACGCAGTATTTT
cdr3_aa: CASSDPGTDYTDTQYF

clone_size: NA
j_call: TRBJ2-3
v_call: TRBV5-1
d_call: TRBD2
cdr3_nt: TGCGCCAGCGGGCGAGGAGCGGGAGAACGAGATACGCAGTATTTT
cdr3_aa: CASGRGAGERDTQYF

clone_size: NA
j_call: TRBJ1-5
v_call: TRBV6-5
d_call: NA
cdr3_nt: TGTGCCAGCAGGGCGACAGCCGACAGCAATCAGCCCCAGCATTTT
cdr3_aa: CASRATADSNQPQHF

clone_size: NA
j_call: TRBJ1-1
v_call: TRBV5-1
d_call: NA
cdr3_nt: TGCGCCAGCAGCTTGGTCAGGGGCCAAGCTGAAGCTTTCTTT
cdr3_aa: CASSLVRGQAEAFF

clone_size: NA
j_call: TRBJ2-2
v_call: TRBV27
d_call: NA
cdr3_nt: TGTGCCAGCAGTTTCAGGGTATCCACCGGGGAGCTGTTTTTT
cdr3_aa: CASSFRVSTGELFF

clone_size: NA
j_call: TRBJ2-1
v_call: TRBV6-2/TRBV6-3
d_call: TRBD2
cdr3_nt: TGTGCCAGCAGTGACGGGACTAGCGGGAGGGATGAGCAGTTCTTC
cdr3_aa: CASSDGTSGRDEQFF

clone_size: once
j_call: TRBJ1-5
v_call: TRBV2
d_call: NA
cdr3_nt: TGTGCCAGCAGTGATTGGGCGAGCAATCAGCCCCAGCATTTT
cdr3_aa: CASSDWASNQPQHF

clone_size: NA
j_call: TRBJ2-2
v_call: TRBV10-1
d_call: NA
cdr3_nt: TGCGCCAGCAGTGAGTCCCCAACAGCTGGCGGGGAGCTGTTTTTT
cdr3_aa: CASSESPTAGGELFF

clone_size: once
j_call: TRBJ1-1
v_call: TRBV29-1
d_call: TRBD1
cdr3_nt: TGCAGCGCCACCCGGGACAGGGGGCTTGCTTTCTTT
cdr3_aa: CSATRDRGLAFF

clone_size: NA
j_call: TRBJ1-2
v_call: TRBV4-1
d_call: NA
cdr3_nt: TGCGCCAGCAGCCAAGTGACCCCGACAGACAGCTCTAACTATGGCTACACCTTC
cdr3_aa: CASSQVTPTDSSNYGYTF

clone_size: NA
j_call: TRBJ2-7
v_call: TRBV6-5
d_call: NA
cdr3_nt: TGTGCCAGCAGTCGCTCCGGCTACGAGCAGTACTTC
cdr3_aa: CASSRSGYEQYF

clone_size: NA
j_call: TRBJ1-3
v_call: TRBV18
d_call: TRBD1
cdr3_nt: TGTGCCAGCTCACCACTAGAGACAGGGACTGGAAACACCATATATTTT
cdr3_aa: CASSPLETGTGNTIYF

clone_size: NA
j_call: TRBJ1-2
v_call: TRBV3-1/TRBV3-2
d_call: NA
cdr3_nt: TGTGCCAGCAGCCAAGATTACGCGTATGGCTACACCTTC
cdr3_aa: CASSQDYAYGYTF

clone_size: NA
j_call: TRBJ1-3
v_call: TRBV12-3/TRBV12-4
d_call: NA
cdr3_nt: TGTGCCAGCAGTGGCCCCTCGGGAAACACCATATATTTT
cdr3_aa: CASSGPSGNTIYF

clone_size: NA
j_call: TRBJ2-3
v_call: TRBV16
d_call: TRBD1
cdr3_nt: TGTGCCAGCAGCCAACAGGGGGACACAGATACGCAGTATTTT
cdr3_aa: CASSQQGDTDTQYF

clone_size: NA
j_call: TRBJ1-5
v_call: TRBV7-9
d_call: NA
cdr3_nt: TGTGCCAGCAGCTTAGGAGGGCCGCAAGGGCAGCCCCAGCATTTT
cdr3_aa: CASSLGGPQGQPQHF

clone_size: NA
j_call: TRBJ1-5
v_call: TRBV2
d_call: NA
cdr3_nt: TGTGCCAGCAGTCCACAGGGATGGGGTAGCAATCAGCCCCAGCATTTT
cdr3_aa: CASSPQGWGSNQPQHF

clone_size: NA
j_call: TRBJ1-4
v_call: TRBV4-1
d_call: TRBD1
cdr3_nt: TGCGCCAGCGACCCGGGACAGGGTTTAGCTAATGAAAAACTGTTTTTT
cdr3_aa: CASDPGQGLANEKLFF

clone_size: NA
j_call: TRBJ1-1
v_call: TRBV28
d_call: NA
cdr3_nt: TGTGCCAGCAGTCCTCAGTCGTCGCTGGACACTGAAGCTTTCTTT
cdr3_aa: CASSPQSSLDTEAFF

clone_size: NA
j_call: TRBJ2-7
v_call: TRBV7-2
d_call: NA
cdr3_nt: TGTGCCAGCCTCCCTGAATTGAGCTCCTACGAGCAGTACTTC
cdr3_aa: CASLPELSSYEQYF

clone_size: NA
j_call: TRBJ2-1
v_call: TRBV11-3
d_call: TRBD2
cdr3_nt: TGTGCCAGCAGCTTAGGTAGCGGGAGGGTTAATGAGCAGTTCTTC
cdr3_aa: CASSLGSGRVNEQFF

clone_size: NA
j_call: TRBJ2-7
v_call: TRBV13
d_call: NA
cdr3_nt: TGTGCCAGCAGCACCGGCGGGATTTACGAGCAGTACTTC
cdr3_aa: CASSTGGIYEQYF

clone_size: NA
j_call: TRBJ2-7
v_call: TRBV4-1
d_call: NA
cdr3_nt: TGCGCCAGCAGCCTAGGCTCAGGGTACGAGCAGTACTTC
cdr3_aa: CASSLGSGYEQYF

clone_size: NA
j_call: TRBJ2-5
v_call: TRBV10-3
d_call: NA
cdr3_nt: TGTGCCATCAGTGAGTCTACTGCACAAGAGACCCAGTACTTC
cdr3_aa: CAISESTAQETQYF

clone_size: NA
j_call: TRBJ2-2
v_call: TRBV2
d_call: TRBD2
cdr3_nt: TGTGCCAGCACCCCCACCTTTAGCGGGAGGGGGAACACCGGGGAGCTGTTTTTT
cdr3_aa: CASTPTFSGRGNTGELFF

clone_size: NA
j_call: TRBJ2-1
v_call: TRBV19
d_call: TRBD2
cdr3_nt: TGTGCCAGTAGTATAGATGGCGGGAGGATGTACAATGAGCAGTTCTTC
cdr3_aa: CASSIDGGRMYNEQFF

clone_size: NA
j_call: TRBJ2-1
v_call: TRBV19
d_call: TRBD1
cdr3_nt: TGTGCCAGTAGTCGGACAGGGGTCTACAATGAGCAGTTCTTC
cdr3_aa: CASSRTGVYNEQFF

clone_size: few
j_call: TRBJ2-5
v_call: TRBV18
d_call: TRBD1
cdr3_nt: TGTGCCAGCTCACCACCAGACAGGGGACAAGAGACCCAGTACTTC
cdr3_aa: CASSPPDRGQETQYF

clone_size: few
j_call: TRBJ1-4
v_call: TRBV27
d_call: NA
cdr3_nt: TGTGCCAGCAGTTTAGTACAGGGAGAAGAAAAACTGTTTTTT
cdr3_aa: CASSLVQGEEKLFF

clone_size: NA
j_call: TRBJ2-7
v_call: TRBV30
d_call: NA
cdr3_nt: TGTGCCTGGAGCGGACAGCCAGGAGATGAGCAGTACTTC
cdr3_aa: CAWSGQPGDEQYF

clone_size: once
j_call: TRBJ1-3
v_call: TRBV7-2
d_call: NA
cdr3_nt: TGTGCCAGCAGCTTATATCTGTCAGGGTTGTCTGGAAACACCATATATTTT
cdr3_aa: CASSLYLSGLSGNTIYF

clone_size: NA
j_call: TRBJ2-5
v_call: TRBV6-5
d_call: TRBD2
cdr3_nt: TGTGCCAGCGGGGGGGGACTAGCGGGCTTAGGGGCCCAGTACTTC
cdr3_aa: CASGGGLAGLGAQYF

clone_size: NA
j_call: TRBJ1-2
v_call: TRBV28
d_call: NA
cdr3_nt: TGTGCCAGCAGTTTAGGGGGGGGTACCTCTAACTATGGCTACACCTTC
cdr3_aa: CASSLGGGTSNYGYTF

clone_size: NA
j_call: TRBJ2-7
v_call: TRBV6-1
d_call: NA
cdr3_nt: TGTGCCAGCAGTGCCCAGCGCCGTAGCCCCGTTTCCGAGCAGTACTTC
cdr3_aa: CASSAQRRSPVSEQYF

clone_size: NA
j_call: TRBJ2-2
v_call: TRBV15
d_call: NA
cdr3_nt: TGTGCCACCAGCATCGGGAGTGCCGCCACCGGGGAGCTGTTTTTT
cdr3_aa: CATSIGSAATGELFF

clone_size: NA
j_call: TRBJ1-2
v_call: TRBV18
d_call: TRBD1
cdr3_nt: TGTGCCAGCTCGCCTCGACAGGGTGGAGGCTACACCTTC
cdr3_aa: CASSPRQGGGYTF

clone_size: NA
j_call: TRBJ1-1
v_call: TRBV10-2
d_call: NA
cdr3_nt: TGCGCCAGCAGTGAATTCGAGGAGAAAATGAACACTGAAGCTTTCTTT
cdr3_aa: CASSEFEEKMNTEAFF

clone_size: NA
j_call: TRBJ1-4
v_call: TRBV5-8
d_call: TRBD1
cdr3_nt: TGTGCCAGCAGCATGGGACAGGGGAGGGAAAAACTGTTTTTT
cdr3_aa: CASSMGQGREKLFF

clone_size: NA
j_call: TRBJ2-7
v_call: TRBV28
d_call: NA
cdr3_nt: TGTGCCAGCATACGGGGGGCCAACTACGAGCAGTACTTC
cdr3_aa: CASIRGANYEQYF

clone_size: NA
j_call: TRBJ2-3
v_call: TRBV3-1/TRBV3-2
d_call: NA
cdr3_nt: TGTGCCAGCAGCCTTTTGAGGGAGGGGGCGCAGTATTTT
cdr3_aa: CASSLLREGAQYF

clone_size: once
j_call: TRBJ1-1
v_call: TRBV2
d_call: NA
cdr3_nt: TGTGCCAGCAGTGAAGCGCCGAACATGAACACTGAAGCTTTCTTT
cdr3_aa: CASSEAPNMNTEAFF

clone_size: NA
j_call: TRBJ1-3
v_call: TRBV19
d_call: NA
cdr3_nt: TGTGCCAGTAGTATAGGAGGTGCGGGACCAAACACCATATATTTT
cdr3_aa: CASSIGGAGPNTIYF

clone_size: NA
j_call: TRBJ1-1
v_call: TRBV2
d_call: NA
cdr3_nt: TGTGCCAGCTGCAGGGGACTGAACACTGAAGCTTTCTTT
cdr3_aa: CASCRGLNTEAFF

clone_size: NA
j_call: TRBJ2-2
v_call: TRBV5-1
d_call: NA
cdr3_nt: TGCGCCAGCAGCCTGGCCTGGGGCCCCGGGGAGCTGTTTTTT
cdr3_aa: CASSLAWGPGELFF

clone_size: NA
j_call: TRBJ2-3
v_call: TRBV3-1/TRBV3-2
d_call: TRBD2
cdr3_nt: TGTGCCAGACTACCCAGCGGGAGGGTGAGAGATACGCAGTATTTT
cdr3_aa: CARLPSGRVRDTQYF

clone_size: NA
j_call: TRBJ1-1
v_call: TRBV25-1
d_call: TRBD1
cdr3_nt: TGTGCCAGCAGTGAATGGACAGGGGGCGAGACTGAAGCTTTCTTT
cdr3_aa: CASSEWTGGETEAFF

clone_size: NA
j_call: TRBJ1-2
v_call: TRBV3-1/TRBV3-2
d_call: NA
cdr3_nt: TGTGCCAGCAGAAATCCAGAGGGCACTCTGGGCGGCTACACCTTC
cdr3_aa: CASRNPEGTLGGYTF

clone_size: once
j_call: TRBJ1-2
v_call: TRBV24-1
d_call: NA
cdr3_nt: TGTGCCACCAGTGATTTCCCACAGGGTACCTATGGCTACACCTTC
cdr3_aa: CATSDFPQGTYGYTF

clone_size: NA
j_call: TRBJ1-3
v_call: TRBV19
d_call: NA
cdr3_nt: TGTGCCAGTAGTCCTCAAGGGGGGGGCGGCTCTGGAAACACCATATATTTT
cdr3_aa: CASSPQGGGGSGNTIYF

clone_size: NA
j_call: TRBJ1-3
v_call: TRBV27
d_call: TRBD1
cdr3_nt: TGTGCCAGCAGTTTGGCAGGGGGCGTTGGAAACACCATATATTTT
cdr3_aa: CASSLAGGVGNTIYF

clone_size: NA
j_call: TRBJ1-4
v_call: TRBV5-1
d_call: NA
cdr3_nt: TGCGCCAGCAGCTTGGATCCCCACAGCTCAACTAATGAAAAACTGTTTTTT
cdr3_aa: CASSLDPHSSTNEKLFF

clone_size: NA
j_call: TRBJ1-4
v_call: TRBV5-6
d_call: NA
cdr3_nt: TGTGCCAGCAGCTTGCCAGGGACTAATGAAAAACTGTTTTTT
cdr3_aa: CASSLPGTNEKLFF

clone_size: NA
j_call: TRBJ1-2
v_call: TRBV28
d_call: TRBD1
cdr3_nt: TGTGCCAGCAGTTCGGGGGACAGCGACGTACTTGGCTACACCTTC
cdr3_aa: CASSSGDSDVLGYTF

clone_size: once
j_call: TRBJ2-7
v_call: TRBV27
d_call: NA
cdr3_nt: TGTGCCAGCAGTTCAAAGCCGGTTGGAGTGTACGAGCAGTACTTC
cdr3_aa: CASSSKPVGVYEQYF